The entry that follows covers one TCR beta chain sequence. This clone has just one count. The antigen it recognizes is unknown. Base qualities are not at hand, and no much larger clone is one base apart. The library was obtained by the immunoSEQ multiplex PCR assay. The table was pulled from immuneACCESS by TCRdb, which kept in-frame rearrangements only. Such tables lose some clones; where checked, under half of the loss comes from unresolved V genes, and the rest has no known cause. The sample table records 50,000 to 65,000 clones; about 91% of these occur just once. The ten largest clonotypes hold 0.7% to 0.8% of the sample. The data were taken from a study of T cell changes during pregnancy in multiple sclerosis (dated by TCRdb to between 2019 and 2020). In the study overall: Changes in the T cell repertoire over the course of pregnancy were examined in this study in women with multiple sclerosis.

Relative to germline, V is 2 bases shorter and J is 4 bases shorter, with 12 bases between their ends. The CDR1 and CDR2 encoded by the germline V gene are LGHNA and YSLEER. The CDR3 starts with the cysteine, ends with the phenylalanine, and has 15 residues. The DNA shown is the 45-base CDR3, in frame from base 1. The input for sequencing was CD4+ T cells from peripheral blood mononuclear cells, taken in the first trimester of pregnancy. The receptor's source is a female donor with multiple sclerosis, enrolled in a pregnancy study. The V and J segments used are TRBV4-3 and TRBJ1-5; perhaps TRBD1 is the D gene, with 5 bases matching. CDR3 loop: CASSQSRRGNQPQHF. The DNA sequence follows: TGCGCCAGCAGCCAAAGTCGACGGGGGAATCAGCCCCAGCATTTT.